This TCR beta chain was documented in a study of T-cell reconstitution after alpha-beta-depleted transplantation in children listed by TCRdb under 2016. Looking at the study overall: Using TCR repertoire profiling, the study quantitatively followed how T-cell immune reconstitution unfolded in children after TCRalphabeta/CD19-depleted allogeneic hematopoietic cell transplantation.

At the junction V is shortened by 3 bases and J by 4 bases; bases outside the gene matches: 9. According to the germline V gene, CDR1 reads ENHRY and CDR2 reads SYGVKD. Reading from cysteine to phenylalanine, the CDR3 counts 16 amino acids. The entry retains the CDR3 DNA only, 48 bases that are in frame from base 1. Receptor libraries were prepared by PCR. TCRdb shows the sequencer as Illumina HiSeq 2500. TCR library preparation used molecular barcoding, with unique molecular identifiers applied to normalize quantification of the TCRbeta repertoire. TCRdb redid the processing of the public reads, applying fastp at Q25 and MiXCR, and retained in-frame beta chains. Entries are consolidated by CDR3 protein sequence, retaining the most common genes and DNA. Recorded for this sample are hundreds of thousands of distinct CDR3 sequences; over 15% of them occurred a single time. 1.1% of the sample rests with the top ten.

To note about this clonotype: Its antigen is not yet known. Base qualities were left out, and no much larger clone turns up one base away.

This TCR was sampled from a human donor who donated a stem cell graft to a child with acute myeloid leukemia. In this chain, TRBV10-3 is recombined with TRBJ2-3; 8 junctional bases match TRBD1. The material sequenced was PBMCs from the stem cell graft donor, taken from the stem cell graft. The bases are TGTGCCATCAGTGACCCGGACAGGGCCTCCGCAGATACGCAGTATTTT. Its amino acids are CAISDPDRASADTQYF.